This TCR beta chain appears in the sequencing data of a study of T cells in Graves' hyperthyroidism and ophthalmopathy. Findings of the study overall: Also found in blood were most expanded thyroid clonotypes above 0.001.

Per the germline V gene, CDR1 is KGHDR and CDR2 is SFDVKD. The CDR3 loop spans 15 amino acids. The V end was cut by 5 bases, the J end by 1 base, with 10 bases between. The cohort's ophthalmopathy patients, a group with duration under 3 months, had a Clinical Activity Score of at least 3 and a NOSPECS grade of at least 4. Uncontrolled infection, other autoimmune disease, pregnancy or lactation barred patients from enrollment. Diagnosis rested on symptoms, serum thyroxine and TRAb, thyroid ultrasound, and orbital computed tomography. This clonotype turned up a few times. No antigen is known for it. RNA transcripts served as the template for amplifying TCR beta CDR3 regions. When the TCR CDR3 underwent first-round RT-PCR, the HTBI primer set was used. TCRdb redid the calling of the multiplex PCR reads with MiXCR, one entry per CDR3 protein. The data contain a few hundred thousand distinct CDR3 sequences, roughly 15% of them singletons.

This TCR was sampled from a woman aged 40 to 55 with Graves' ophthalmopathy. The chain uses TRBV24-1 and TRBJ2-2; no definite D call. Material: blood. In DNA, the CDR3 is TGTGCCACCAGTGTTGGAGCCGGGAACACCGGGGAGCTGTTTTTT. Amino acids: CATSVGAGNTGELFF.